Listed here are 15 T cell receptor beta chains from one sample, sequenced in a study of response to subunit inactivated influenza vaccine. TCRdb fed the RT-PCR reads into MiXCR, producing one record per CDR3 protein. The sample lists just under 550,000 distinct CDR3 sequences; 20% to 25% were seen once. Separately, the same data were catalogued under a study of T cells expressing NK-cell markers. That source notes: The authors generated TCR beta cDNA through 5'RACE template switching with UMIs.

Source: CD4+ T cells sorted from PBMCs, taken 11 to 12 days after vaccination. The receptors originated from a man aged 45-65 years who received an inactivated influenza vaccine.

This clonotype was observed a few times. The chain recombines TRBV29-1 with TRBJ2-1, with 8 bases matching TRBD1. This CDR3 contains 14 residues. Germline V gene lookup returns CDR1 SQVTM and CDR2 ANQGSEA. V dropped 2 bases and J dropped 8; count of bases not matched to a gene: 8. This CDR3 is CSVELGQGAYEQFF. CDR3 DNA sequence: TGCAGCGTTGAACTAGGGCAGGGGGCTTATGAGCAGTTCTTC.

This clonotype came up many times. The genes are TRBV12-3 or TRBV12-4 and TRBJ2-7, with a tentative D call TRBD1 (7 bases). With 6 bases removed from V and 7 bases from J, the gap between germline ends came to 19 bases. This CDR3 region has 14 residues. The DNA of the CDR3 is TGTGCCAGCAGCCTGACAGGGAAAGGGAGGGAGCAGTACTTC. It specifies CASSLTGKGREQYF.

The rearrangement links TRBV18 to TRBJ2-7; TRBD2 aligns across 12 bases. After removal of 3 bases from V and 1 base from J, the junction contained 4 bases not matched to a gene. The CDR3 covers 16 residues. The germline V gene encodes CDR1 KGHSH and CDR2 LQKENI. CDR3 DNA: TGTGCCAGCTCACCGTCGACTAGCGGGGGATCCTACGAGCAGTACTTC. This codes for CASSPSTSGGSYEQYF.

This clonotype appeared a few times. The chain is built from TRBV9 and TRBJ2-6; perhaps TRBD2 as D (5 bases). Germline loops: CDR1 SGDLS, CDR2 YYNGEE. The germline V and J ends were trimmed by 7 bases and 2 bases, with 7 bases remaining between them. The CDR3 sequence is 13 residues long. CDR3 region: CASERAGANVLTF. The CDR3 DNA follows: TGTGCCAGCGAGAGGGCTGGGGCCAACGTCCTGACTTTC. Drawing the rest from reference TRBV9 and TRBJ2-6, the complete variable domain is DSGVTQTPKHLITATGQRVTLRCSPRSGDLSVYWYQQSLDQGLQFLIQYYNGEERAKGNILERFSAQQFPDLHSELNLSSLELGDSALYFCASERAGANVLTFGAGSRLTVL.

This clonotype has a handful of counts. The CDR3 loop is CASSSPGTGTPRSYNEQFF. CDR3 nucleotides: TGTGCCAGCAGTTCCCCCGGGACAGGGACACCTCGCTCCTACAATGAGCAGTTCTTC. The chain has TRBV12-3 or TRBV12-4 and TRBJ2-1, with 9 bases matching TRBD1. The CDR3 is made up of 19 amino acids. J lost 0 bases, V lost 4 bases, and 13 bases had no gene match.

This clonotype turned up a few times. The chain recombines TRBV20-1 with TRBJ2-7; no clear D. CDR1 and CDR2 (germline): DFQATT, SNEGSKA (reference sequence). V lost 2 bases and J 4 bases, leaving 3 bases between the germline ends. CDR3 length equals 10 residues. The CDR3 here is CSARLYEQYF. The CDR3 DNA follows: TGCAGTGCTAGACTATACGAGCAGTACTTC.

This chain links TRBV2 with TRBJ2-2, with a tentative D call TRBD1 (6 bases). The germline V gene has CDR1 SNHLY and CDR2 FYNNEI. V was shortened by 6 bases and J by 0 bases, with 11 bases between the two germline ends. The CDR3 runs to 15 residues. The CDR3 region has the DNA TGTGCCAGCAGGGCCGACAGGACGAACACCGGGGAGCTGTTTTTT. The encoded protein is CASRADRTNTGELFF.

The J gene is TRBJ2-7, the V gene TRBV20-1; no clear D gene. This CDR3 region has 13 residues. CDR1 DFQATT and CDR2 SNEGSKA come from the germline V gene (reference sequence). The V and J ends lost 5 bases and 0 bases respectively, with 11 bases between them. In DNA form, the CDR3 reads TGCAGTGCTCGGACGGAAAGCTCCTACGAGCAGTACTTC. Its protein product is CSARTESSYEQYF.

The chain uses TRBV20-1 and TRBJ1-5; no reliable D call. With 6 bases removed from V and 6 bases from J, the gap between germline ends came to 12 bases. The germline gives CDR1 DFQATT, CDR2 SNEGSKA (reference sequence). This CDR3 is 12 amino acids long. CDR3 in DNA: TGCAGTGCCGGTGGGCGGGCTCAGCCCCAGCATTTT. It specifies CSAGGRAQPQHF.

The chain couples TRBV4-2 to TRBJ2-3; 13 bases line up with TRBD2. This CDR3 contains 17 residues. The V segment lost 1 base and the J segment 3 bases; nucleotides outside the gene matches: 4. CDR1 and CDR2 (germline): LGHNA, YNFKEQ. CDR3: CASSQVGTSGVTDTQYF. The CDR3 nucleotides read TGTGCCAGCAGCCAAGTTGGGACTAGCGGGGTTACAGATACGCAGTATTTT.

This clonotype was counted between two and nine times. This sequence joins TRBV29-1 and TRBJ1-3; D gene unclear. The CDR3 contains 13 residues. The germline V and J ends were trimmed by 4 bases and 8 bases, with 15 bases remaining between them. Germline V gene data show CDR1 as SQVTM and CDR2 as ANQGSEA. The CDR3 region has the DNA TGCAGCGTTGCGCGTACGCTAGAGGACACCATATATTTT. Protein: CSVARTLEDTIYF.

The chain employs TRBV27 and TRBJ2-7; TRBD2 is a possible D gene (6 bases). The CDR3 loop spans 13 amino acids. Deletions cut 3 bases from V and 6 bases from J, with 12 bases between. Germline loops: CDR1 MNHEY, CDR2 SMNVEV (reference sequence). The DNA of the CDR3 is TGTGCCAGCAGTTTTGGCGGGACCCGCGAGCAGTACTTC. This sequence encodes CASSFGGTREQYF.

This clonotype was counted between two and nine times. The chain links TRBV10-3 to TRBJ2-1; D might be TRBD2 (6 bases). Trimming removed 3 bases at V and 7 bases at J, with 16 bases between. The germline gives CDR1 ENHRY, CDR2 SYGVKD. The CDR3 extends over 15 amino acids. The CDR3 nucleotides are TGTGCCATCAGTGAAGGAGGGCAGCTAGGGAATGAGCAGTTCTTC. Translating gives CAISEGGQLGNEQFF.

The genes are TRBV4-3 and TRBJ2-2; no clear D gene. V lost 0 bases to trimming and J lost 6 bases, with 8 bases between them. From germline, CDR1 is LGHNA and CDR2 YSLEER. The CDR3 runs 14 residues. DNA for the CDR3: TGCGCCAGCAGCCAAGATTTTGGGGCCGGGGAGCTGTTTTTT. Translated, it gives CASSQDFGAGELFF.

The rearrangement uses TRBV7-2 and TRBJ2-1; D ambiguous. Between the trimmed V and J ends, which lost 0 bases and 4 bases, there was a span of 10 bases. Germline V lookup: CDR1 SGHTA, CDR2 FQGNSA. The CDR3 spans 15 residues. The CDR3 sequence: CASSLATRVYNEQFF. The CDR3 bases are TGTGCCAGCAGCTTAGCAACTCGGGTATACAATGAGCAGTTCTTC.